A single sample gave rise to the 9 T cell receptor beta chains below, sequenced in a study of CD8+CD57+ T cells in acquired aplastic anemia. CDR3 and TCR beta VDJ profiling relied on a genomic DNA template. MiXCR was run by TCRdb on the reads, yielding one entry per CDR3 protein. The sample lists about 110,000 distinct CDR3 sequences, under 60% seen once, with 25% to 35% in the top ten. The specimen was sorted CD4+, CD8+, or CD8+CD57+ T cells (not recorded which) from PBMCs. These receptor sequences come from a human donor in good health, serving as a control.

The genes are TRBV20-1 and TRBJ2-1; 10 nucleotides line up with TRBD2. Trimming cost V 5 bases and J 5 bases; bases outside gene matches: 6. The V gene's germline CDR1 is DFQATT and CDR2 SNEGSKA (reference sequence). The CDR3 contains 14 residues. The CDR3 DNA is TGCAGTGCTTCTCTAGCGGGGGCGGACAATGAGCAGTTCTTC. It translates to CSASLAGADNEQFF.

The DNA of the CDR3 is TGTGCCAGCAGCTTAAATTCGTTTTCACCCCTCCACTTT. Amino acid sequence: CASSLNSFSPLHF. The chain joins TRBV7-6 to TRBJ1-6; D is unresolved. The ends were cut back, 2 bases at V and 9 bases at J, with 8 bases in the middle. This CDR3 has 13 residues. Germline V gene lookup returns CDR1 SGHVS and CDR2 FNYEAQ.

This clonotype came up many times. The gene calls are TRBV6-1 and TRBJ2-5; 7 bases fit TRBD1. Germline CDR1 is MNHNS and CDR2 is SASEGT. The CDR3 covers 14 residues. V lost 1 base and J lost 8; bases outside the gene matches: 7. Here the CDR3 DNA reads TGTGCCAGCAGTGAAGGACAGGGTAGTGGAACCCAGTACTTC. As protein: CASSEGQGSGTQYF.

This clonotype was detected many times. V is TRBV5-8 and J is TRBJ2-1, with D possibly being TRBD2 (5 bases). CDR1 and CDR2 (germline): SGHTS, YDEGEE. The CDR3 is 13 residues long. Trimming took 1 base from V and 8 from J, leaving 10 bases between them. CDR3 nucleotides: TGTGCCAGCAGCTTGTGGGTCGGGGATGAGCAGTTCTTC. Translation gives CASSLWVGDEQFF.

This chain joins TRBV10-2 and TRBJ2-7; 11 bases are a match to TRBD2. V shed 6 bases, J shed 3 bases, and the junction held 7 bases outside the gene matches. CDR3 length: 15 residues. Germline V lookup: CDR1 WSHSY, CDR2 SAAADI. The CDR3 loop reads CASRDGTSGNYEQYV. The CDR3 nucleotides are TGCGCCAGCAGAGACGGGACTAGCGGCAACTACGAGCAGTACGTC.

This clonotype was detected a few times. This rearrangement joins TRBV25-1 to TRBJ2-3; D is possibly TRBD1 (6 bases). Trimming cost V 4 bases and J 2 bases, with 13 bases left between them. Germline V gene sequence: CDR1 MGHDK, CDR2 SYGVNS. The CDR3 is 15 amino acids. CDR3 sequence: CASSATGALTDTQYF. As DNA, the CDR3 is TGTGCCAGCAGTGCGACAGGAGCACTCACAGATACGCAGTATTTT.

This clonotype was recorded many times. This sequence joins TRBV27 and TRBJ1-5; D is ambiguous. This CDR3 is built from 14 residues. CDR1 and CDR2 (germline): MNHEY, SMNVEV (reference sequence). V dropped 1 base and J dropped 1 base, with 5 bases sitting between them. This CDR3 is CASSLYGSNQPQHF. Written as DNA, the CDR3 is TGTGCCAGCAGTTTATATGGCAGCAATCAGCCCCAGCATTTT.

Only a few counts were recorded for this clonotype. This chain joins TRBV2 and TRBJ2-1, with 10 bases fitting TRBD2. After removal of 3 bases from V and 8 bases from J, the junction contained 7 bases not matched to a gene. Per germline, CDR1 SNHLY and CDR2 FYNNEI. The CDR3 totals 15 residues. CDR3 nucleotide sequence: TGTGCCAGCAGTGATTGGCCTAGCGGGGGCGATGAGCAGTTCTTC. Translation: CASSDWPSGGDEQFF.

The chain joins TRBV15 to TRBJ2-1, with TRBD1 identical over 9 bases. J was trimmed by 4 bases and V by 2 bases; bases with no gene match: 3. This CDR3 region has 15 residues. Germline V gene data show CDR1 as LNHNV and CDR2 as YYDKDF (reference sequence). The CDR3 here is CATSRRTGEYNEQFF. CDR3 sequence (DNA): TGTGCCACCAGCAGAAGGACAGGGGAGTACAATGAGCAGTTCTTC.